Listed here is a single TCR beta chain. The antigen this receptor binds is unknown. Base-call qualities are not available, and no considerably larger clone is one nucleotide away. Based on the germline V gene, the CDR1 and CDR2 sequences are LGHNA and YSLEER. V is cut back by 8 bases and J by 4 bases, with 11 bases in the junction unmatched. The CDR3 spans 16 residues, from the cysteine through the phenylalanine. The read is trimmed to its CDR3 DNA, 48 bases read in frame from base 1. This record comes from a study of blood T cell repertoires in COVID-19 (dated by TCRdb to the early 2020s). For the wider study: Collaborator samples came from the United States, Italy and Spain and covered acute and convalescent phases of COVID-19. The prospective study material was composed of cDNA or gDNA derived from T cells, B-cell-depleted T cells, or PBMCs. The dataset comprised deeply sampled blood TCRbeta repertoires from subjects exposed to, actively infected with, or recovered from COVID-19. The repertoires were released in a freely available public database intended as a resource for research on the immune response to SARS-CoV-2. Samples came from the ongoing ImmuneRACE study (first 160 participants) plus 1,254 subjects from 6 global collaborators. Sample metadata almost always included a de-identified subject ID, COVID-19 status, age in years and sex. HLA class I and class II types, where available, came from metadata supplied by the sample provider rather than from assay-based typing.

The immunoSEQ Assay, a bias-controlled multiplex PCR, was used to amplify TCRbeta CDR3 regions from genomic DNA. Turning to the authors' computational methods: The number of nucleated cells in each sample was estimated from the amplification of reference gene primers within the assay. To quantify the absolute abundance of each unique TCRbeta CDR3 rearrangement, sequence reads were collapsed and filtered. For each sample, productive Simpson clonality was calculated as the square root of Simpson's diversity index across productive rearrangements. The clones in this table, taken by TCRdb from immuneACCESS, are in-frame only. Not every clone is retained; where verified, under half of the shortfall comes from an unresolved V gene, and the cause of the rest is unknown. The V and J calls and clone size are taken from that table; D and trimming were inferred from the DNA. The sample data list fewer than 100,000 clones, and 75% to 90% of these were observed just once. Less than 8.5% of the sample is taken by the ten largest.

Collaborating institutions collected whole blood in K2EDTA tubes following their own protocols. Collaborator samples were shipped for TCRbeta analysis as frozen whole blood, isolated PBMCs, or DNA extracted from either sample type. General study outcomes and caveats: How much clinical and demographic metadata was included differed by source and by participant, and the metadata was provided uncurated.

The chain employs TRBV4-3 and TRBJ2-1; TRBD2 agrees with 10 junctional bases. The sequencing input was peripheral blood. The clonotype was recovered from a man in his fifties or sixties with acute or convalescent COVID-19. At the DNA level, the sequence is TGCGCCAGCCAGGAATGGCTAGCGGGGGTTTACAATGAGCAGTTCTTC. Translated, this is CASQEWLAGVYNEQFF.